This entry lists 17 T cell receptor beta chains sequenced from one sample in a study of human T cells and chemical hapten exposure. Time point specified: healthy volunteer bleed at 6 weeks. Blood, whole and unfractionated, served as the source for total RNA extraction. TCRdb re-called the RACE reads with MiXCR, one entry per CDR3 protein. This sample has some 81,000 distinct CDR3 sequences; roughly 7.9% occur once, and the top ten carry 1.5% to 2%. The sequencing sample was made of whole blood. These receptors were obtained from a female donor in good health. Some clones in this sample may be carry-over from other donors' samples.

The chain has TRBV18 and TRBJ1-1; D not resolved. The V end lost 5 bases, the J end lost 0 bases, and 13 bases lay between the germline ends. CDR1 is KGHSH, CDR2 LQKENI, per germline. The CDR3 is made up of 15 amino acids. This CDR3 is CASSYSGLMNTEAFF. CDR3 bases: TGTGCCAGCTCATACTCCGGGCTGATGAACACTGAAGCTTTCTTT.

The sample holds many counts of this clonotype. V is TRBV6-6 and J is TRBJ2-6; D is perhaps TRBD1 (5 bases). CDR1 and CDR2 (germline): MNHNY, SVGAGI (reference sequence). The CDR3 extends over 16 amino acids. Trimming took off 2 bases at V and 4 bases at J, with 12 bases between the two ends. In nucleotides, the CDR3 is TGTGCCAGCAGTTACCCGCAGGGCTCCGGGGCCAACGTCCTGACTTTC. This codes for CASSYPQGSGANVLTF.

This clonotype was counted ten times or more. The V and J genes are TRBV27 and TRBJ2-1; D gene ambiguous. This CDR3 comprises 15 residues. Between the trimmed V and J ends, which lost 5 bases and 5 bases, there was a span of 16 bases. Germline V gives CDR1 MNHEY, CDR2 SMNVEV (reference sequence). The CDR3 reads CASSTRGANHNEQFF. The CDR3 DNA follows: TGTGCCAGCAGTACAAGAGGCGCCAACCACAATGAGCAGTTCTTC.

This clonotype turned up a few times. The chain couples TRBV20-1 to TRBJ2-6; D unresolved. The CDR3 covers 11 residues. The V and J ends lost 4 bases and 4 bases respectively, with 2 bases between them. Germline V CDR1 and CDR2: DFQATT, SNEGSKA (reference sequence). CDR3 region: CSATGANVLTF. CDR3 DNA: TGCAGTGCTACCGGGGCCAACGTCCTGACTTTC.

The rearrangement links TRBV5-4 to TRBJ1-1; D perhaps matches TRBD1 (6 bases). The germline V gene has CDR1 SGHNT and CDR2 YYREEE (reference sequence). Deletions cut 6 bases from V and 0 bases from J, with 18 bases between. This CDR3 is built from 16 residues. The CDR3 bases are TGTGCCAGCACTGATGAGGGGGGATTTATGAACACTGAAGCTTTCTTT. This gives the protein CASTDEGGFMNTEAFF.

The V and J genes are TRBV20-1 and TRBJ1-6; D ambiguous. The V end lost 2 bases, the J end lost 8 bases, and 13 bases lay between the germline ends. CDR3 size: 14 residues. Germline V gene data show CDR1 as DFQATT and CDR2 as SNEGSKA (reference sequence). CDR3: CSARPGGSDSPLHF. As DNA, the CDR3 is TGCAGTGCTAGACCTGGAGGGTCCGATTCACCCCTCCACTTT.

This clonotype was observed at least ten times. The chain links TRBV6-2 or TRBV6-3 to TRBJ2-6; the D call may be TRBD1 or TRBD2 (5 bases each). This CDR3 has 19 residues. The germline V and J ends were trimmed by 5 bases and 1 base, with 21 bases remaining between them. CDR1 and CDR2 (germline): MNHEY, SVGEGT. This chain's CDR3 is CASSAGTEGLISGANVLTF. Here the CDR3 DNA reads TGTGCCAGCAGTGCCGGGACGGAAGGATTGATATCTGGGGCCAACGTCCTGACTTTC.

This clonotype appeared a single time. One base away lies a much larger clone, so this may be a sequencing read error. The chain employs TRBV7-9 and TRBJ2-1; 8 bases map to TRBD1. This CDR3 has 15 residues. Trimming took 5 bases from V and 2 from J; bases not matched to a gene: 5. The germline V gene encodes CDR1 SEHNR and CDR2 FQNEAQ (reference sequence). The CDR3 coding sequence is TGTGCCAGCAGCCCGGACAGGGCCGCCTACAATGAGCAGTTCTTC. It specifies CASSPDRAAYNEQFF. The variable domain in full, with the rest retrieved from reference TRBV7-9 and TRBJ2-1, is DTGVSQNPRHKITKRGQNVTFRCDPISEHNRLYWYRQTLGQGPEFLTYFQNEAQLEKSRLLSDRFSAERPKGSFSTLEIQRTEQGDSAMYLCASSPDRAAYNEQFFGPGTRLTVL.

This clonotype was counted a few times. V is TRBV6-5 and J is TRBJ1-3; no clear D gene. Germline V gives CDR1 MNHEY, CDR2 SVGAGI. V was shortened by 6 bases and J by 0 bases, with 12 bases between the two germline ends. The CDR3 has 15 amino acids. The CDR3 is CASRTLTASGNTIYF. For the CDR3, the DNA is TGTGCCAGCAGGACATTAACAGCCTCTGGAAACACCATATATTTT.

This clonotype was recorded many times. The rearrangement joins TRBV10-3 to TRBJ1-2; D remains unclear. This CDR3 has 12 amino acids. V gave up 8 bases and J gave up 0 bases, with 7 bases separating them. The germline V gene has CDR1 ENHRY and CDR2 SYGVKD. CDR3 sequence reads: CAIYGANYGYTF. DNA of the CDR3: TGTGCCATCTACGGGGCTAACTATGGCTACACCTTC.

The chain joins TRBV5-1 to TRBJ2-7, with 11 bases fitting TRBD2. This CDR3 is built from 15 residues. Unmatched junction bases numbered 10, after V lost 5 bases and J lost 6 bases. Germline CDR1 SGHRS, CDR2 YFSETQ. The CDR3 DNA sequence: TGCGCCAGCAGGCCGCTAGCGGGGGGCCCCGGCGAGCAGTACTTC. It yields the protein CASRPLAGGPGEQYF.

This clonotype was detected only a few times. The chain has TRBV2 and TRBJ1-5; 7 positions agree with TRBD1. The junction had 9 bases not matched to a gene; V was cut back by 7 bases and J by 6 bases. The CDR3 totals 14 residues. CDR1 is SNHLY, CDR2 FYNNEI, per germline. CDR3 nucleotide sequence: TGTGCCAGCACGATTGACAGGGTAGGTCAGCCCCAGCATTTT. This gives the protein CASTIDRVGQPQHF.

This clonotype was counted many times. The chain uses TRBV7-2 and TRBJ1-2, with a possible D match to TRBD1 (6 bases). CDR1 is SGHTA and CDR2 is FQGNSA in the germline V gene. V lost 5 bases and J lost 0, with 22 bases in between. CDR3 length equals 18 residues. CDR3 coding DNA: TGTGCCAGCAGCCGACACATGACGGGGGCGGGTACTAACTATGGCTACACCTTC. Its translation is CASSRHMTGAGTNYGYTF.

This clonotype was counted at least ten times. The rearrangement uses TRBV5-4 and TRBJ2-6; D unresolved. Germline V gene sequence: CDR1 SGHNT, CDR2 YYREEE (reference sequence). V was cut by 0 bases and J by 3 bases, with 4 bases left in between. The CDR3 is 14 residues long. The DNA for the CDR3 is TGTGCCAGCAGCTTGGATGGTGGGGCCAACGTCCTGACTTTC. As protein: CASSLDGGANVLTF.

There are many counts of this clonotype. The J gene is TRBJ1-1, the V gene TRBV5-1; D perhaps matches TRBD1 (5 bases). The germline V gene encodes CDR1 SGHRS and CDR2 YFSETQ. This CDR3 contains 16 residues. Trimming took off 3 bases at V and 3 bases at J, with 18 bases between the two ends. This CDR3 reads CASSWGRTTRDTEAFF. CDR3 nucleotides: TGCGCCAGCAGCTGGGGGAGGACAACTAGGGACACTGAAGCTTTCTTT.

Notes on this clonotype: Given a much more abundant clone one base away, this may be a read error. V and J are TRBV6-2 or TRBV6-3 and TRBJ1-2, with D uncertain. Per germline, CDR1 MNHEY and CDR2 SVGEGT. This CDR3 is built from 13 residues. Trimming cost V 2 bases and J 8 bases, with 12 bases left between them. The CDR3 is CASSYNWEEGYTF. Here the CDR3 DNA reads TGTGCCAGCAGTTACAATTGGGAGGAGGGCTACACCTTC.

The chain is built from TRBV2 and TRBJ2-2, with 8 bases aligning to TRBD1. The CDR3 has 14 residues. J lost 3 bases, V lost 6 bases, and 3 bases had no gene match. Per germline, CDR1 SNHLY and CDR2 FYNNEI. This CDR3 reads CASRQGVHTGELFF. The CDR3 DNA reads TGTGCCAGCAGACAGGGGGTACACACCGGGGAGCTGTTTTTT.